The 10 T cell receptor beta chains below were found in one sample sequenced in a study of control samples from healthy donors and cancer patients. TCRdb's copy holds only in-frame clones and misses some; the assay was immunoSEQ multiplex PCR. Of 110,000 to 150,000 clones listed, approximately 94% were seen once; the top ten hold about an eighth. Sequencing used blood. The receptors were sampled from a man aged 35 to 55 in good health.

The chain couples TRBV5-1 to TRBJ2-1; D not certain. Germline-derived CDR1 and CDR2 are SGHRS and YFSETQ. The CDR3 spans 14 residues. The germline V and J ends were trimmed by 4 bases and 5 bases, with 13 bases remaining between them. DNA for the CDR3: TGCGCCAGCAGCACCGCCGACACCCACAATGAGCAGTTCTTC. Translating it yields CASSTADTHNEQFF.

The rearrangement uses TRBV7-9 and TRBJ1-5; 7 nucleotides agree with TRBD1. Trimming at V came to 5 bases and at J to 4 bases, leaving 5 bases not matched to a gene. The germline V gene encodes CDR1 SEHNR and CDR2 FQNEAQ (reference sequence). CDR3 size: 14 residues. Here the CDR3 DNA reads TGTGCCAGCAGCCTCTCACAGGGGAATCAGCCCCAGCATTTT. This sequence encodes CASSLSQGNQPQHF.

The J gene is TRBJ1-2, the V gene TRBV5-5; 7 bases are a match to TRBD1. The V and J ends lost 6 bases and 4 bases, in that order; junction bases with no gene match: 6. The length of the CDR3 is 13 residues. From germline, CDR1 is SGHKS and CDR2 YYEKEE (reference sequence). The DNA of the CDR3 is TGTGCCAGCACCATGACAGGGACCTATGGCTACACCTTC. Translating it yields CASTMTGTYGYTF.

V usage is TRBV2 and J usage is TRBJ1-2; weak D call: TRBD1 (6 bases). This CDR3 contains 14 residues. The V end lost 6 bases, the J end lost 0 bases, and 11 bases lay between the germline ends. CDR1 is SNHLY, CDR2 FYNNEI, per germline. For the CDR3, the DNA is TGTGCCAGCAGCGGACAGTTAGCTAACTATGGCTACACCTTC. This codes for CASSGQLANYGYTF.

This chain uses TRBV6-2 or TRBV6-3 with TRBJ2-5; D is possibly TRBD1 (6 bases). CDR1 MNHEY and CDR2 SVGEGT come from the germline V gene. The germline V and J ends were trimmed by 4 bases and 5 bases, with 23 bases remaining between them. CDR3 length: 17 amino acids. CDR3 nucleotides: TGTGCCAGCAGTTCCCCCTTTCGGACAGCCACGCGGGAGACCCAGTACTTC. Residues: CASSSPFRTATRETQYF.

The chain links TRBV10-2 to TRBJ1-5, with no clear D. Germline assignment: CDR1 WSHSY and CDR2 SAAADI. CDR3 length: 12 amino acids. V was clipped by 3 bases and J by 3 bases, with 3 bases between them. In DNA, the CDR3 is TGCGCCAGCAGTGATCCCAATCAGCCCCAGCATTTT. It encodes CASSDPNQPQHF.

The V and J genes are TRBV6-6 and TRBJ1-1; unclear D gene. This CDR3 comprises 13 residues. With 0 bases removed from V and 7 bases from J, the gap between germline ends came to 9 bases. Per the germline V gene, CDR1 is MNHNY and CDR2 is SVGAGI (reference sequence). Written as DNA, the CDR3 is TGTGCCAGCAGTTACTCGAAAGATTATGAAGCTTTCTTT. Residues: CASSYSKDYEAFF.

The CDR3: CAARAGGVDQPQHF. Written as DNA, the CDR3 is TGTGCCGCCCGGGCGGGGGGCGTGGATCAGCCCCAGCATTTT. The chain combines TRBV24-1 with TRBJ1-5; D perhaps matches TRBD1 (6 bases). Germline values: CDR1 KGHDR, CDR2 SFDVKD. V lost 12 bases and J 5 bases, leaving 19 bases between the germline ends. The CDR3 is 14 residues long.

This chain's CDR3 is CASVLTTGELFF. Written as DNA, the CDR3 is TGTGCCAGCGTTTTAACCACCGGGGAGCTGTTTTTT. This chain uses TRBV7-9 with TRBJ2-2, with D unclear. The CDR3 sequence is 12 residues long. V gave up 8 bases and J gave up 4 bases, with 8 bases separating them. Looked up from germline, CDR1 is SEHNR and CDR2 is FQNEAQ (reference sequence).

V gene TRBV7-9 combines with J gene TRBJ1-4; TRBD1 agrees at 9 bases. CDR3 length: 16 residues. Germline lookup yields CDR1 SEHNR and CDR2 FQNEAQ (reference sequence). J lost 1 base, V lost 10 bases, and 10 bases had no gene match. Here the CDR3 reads CATLQTGGLTNEKLFF. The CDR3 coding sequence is TGTGCCACCCTACAAACAGGGGGCCTAACTAATGAAAAACTGTTTTTT.